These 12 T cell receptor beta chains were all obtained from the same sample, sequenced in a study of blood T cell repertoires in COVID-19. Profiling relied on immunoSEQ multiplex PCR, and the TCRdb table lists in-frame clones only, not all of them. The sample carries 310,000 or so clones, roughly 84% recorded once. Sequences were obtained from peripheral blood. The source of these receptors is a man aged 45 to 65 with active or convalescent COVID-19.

Written as DNA, the CDR3 is TGTGCCAGCTCACCACCGAGTAACTCCTACGAGCAGTACTTC. Translation: CASSPPSNSYEQYF. The rearrangement links TRBV18 to TRBJ2-7; D unresolved. Between the trimmed V and J ends, which lost 0 bases and 0 bases, there was a span of 6 bases. The CDR3 length is 14 residues. The germline V gene has CDR1 KGHSH and CDR2 LQKENI. Complete variable domain (other parts from reference TRBV18 and TRBJ2-7): NAGVMQNPRHLVRRRGQEARLRCSPMKGHSHVYWYRQLPEEGLKFMVYLQKENIIDESGMPKERFSAEFPKEGPSILRIQQVVRGDSAAYFCASSPPSNSYEQYFGPGTRLTVT.

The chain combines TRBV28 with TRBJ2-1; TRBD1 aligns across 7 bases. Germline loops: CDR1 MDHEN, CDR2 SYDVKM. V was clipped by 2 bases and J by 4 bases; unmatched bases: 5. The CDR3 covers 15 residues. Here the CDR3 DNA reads TGTGCCAGCAGTTTACCGGGACAGTTATACAATGAGCAGTTCTTC. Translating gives CASSLPGQLYNEQFF.

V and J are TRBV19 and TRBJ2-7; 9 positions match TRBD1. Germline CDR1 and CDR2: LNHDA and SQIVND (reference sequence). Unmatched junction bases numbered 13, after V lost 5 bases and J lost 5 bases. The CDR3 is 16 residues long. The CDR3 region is CASSPHLDRGLDEQYF. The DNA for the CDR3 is TGTGCCAGTAGTCCCCATCTCGACAGGGGGTTAGACGAGCAGTACTTC. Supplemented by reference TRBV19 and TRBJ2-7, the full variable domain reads DGGITQSPKYLFRKEGQNVTLSCEQNLNHDAMYWYRQDPGQGLRLIYYSQIVNDFQKGDIAEGYSVSREKKESFPLTVTSAQKNPTAFYLCASSPHLDRGLDEQYFGPGTRLTVT.

CDR3: CASSPSGGTDTQYF. In DNA form, the CDR3 reads TGTGCCAGCAGTCCTAGCGGGGGCACAGATACGCAGTATTTT. V is TRBV4-2 and J is TRBJ2-3; the match to TRBD2 covers 9 bases. The CDR3 contains 14 residues. The V segment lost 6 bases and the J segment 1 base; nucleotides outside the gene matches: 2. Germline CDR1 LGHNA, CDR2 YNFKEQ.

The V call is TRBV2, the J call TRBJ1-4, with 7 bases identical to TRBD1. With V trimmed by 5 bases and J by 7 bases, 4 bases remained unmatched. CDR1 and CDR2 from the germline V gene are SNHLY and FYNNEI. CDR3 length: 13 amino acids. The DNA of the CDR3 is TGTGCCAGCAGTTGGACAGGCGGTGAAAAACTGTTTTTT. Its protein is CASSWTGGEKLFF.

CDR3 sequence (DNA): TGTGCCAGCAGCCGGACAAGGCCGAACACTGAAGCTTTCTTT. Protein product: CASSRTRPNTEAFF. The chain recombines TRBV6-5 with TRBJ1-1; TRBD1 might be the D (5 bases). The CDR3 sequence is 14 residues long. Germline V gene sequence: CDR1 MNHEY, CDR2 SVGAGI. Trimming left V 6 bases short and J 1 base short, with 12 bases between.

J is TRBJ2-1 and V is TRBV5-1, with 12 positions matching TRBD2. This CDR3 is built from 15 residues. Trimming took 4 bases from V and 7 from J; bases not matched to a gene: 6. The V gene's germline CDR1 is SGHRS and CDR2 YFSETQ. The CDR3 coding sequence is TGCGCCAGCAGCGAGACTAGCGGGAGTCAAAATGAGCAGTTCTTC. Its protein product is CASSETSGSQNEQFF. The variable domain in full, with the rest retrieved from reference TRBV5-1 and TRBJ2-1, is KAGVTQTPRYLIKTRGQQVTLSCSPISGHRSVSWYQQTPGQGLQFLFEYFSETQRNKGNFPGRFSGRQFSNSRSEMNVSTLELGDSALYLCASSETSGSQNEQFFGPGTRLTVL.

In nucleotides, the CDR3 is TGTGCCAGCAGCTTAATGGTGGTAGCGGGGGCTGGCGGGGAGCTGTTTTTT. Residues: CASSLMVVAGAGGELFF. This chain joins TRBV7-2 and TRBJ2-2; 9 positions match TRBD2. V lost 2 bases, J lost 7 bases, and 11 bases stayed unmatched. Per germline, CDR1 SGHTA and CDR2 FQGNSA. The CDR3 has 17 residues.

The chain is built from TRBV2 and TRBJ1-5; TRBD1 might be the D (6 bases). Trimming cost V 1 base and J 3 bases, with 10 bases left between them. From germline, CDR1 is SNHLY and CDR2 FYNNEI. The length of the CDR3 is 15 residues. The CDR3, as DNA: TGTGCCAGCAGTGAAGGACAGGCCACCAATCAGCCCCAGCATTTT. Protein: CASSEGQATNQPQHF.

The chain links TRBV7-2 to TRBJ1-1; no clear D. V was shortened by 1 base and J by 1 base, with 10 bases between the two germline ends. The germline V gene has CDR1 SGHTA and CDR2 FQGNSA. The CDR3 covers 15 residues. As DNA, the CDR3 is TGTGCCAGCAGCTTAGTAAGAAGCACGAACACTGAAGCTTTCTTT. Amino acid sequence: CASSLVRSTNTEAFF.

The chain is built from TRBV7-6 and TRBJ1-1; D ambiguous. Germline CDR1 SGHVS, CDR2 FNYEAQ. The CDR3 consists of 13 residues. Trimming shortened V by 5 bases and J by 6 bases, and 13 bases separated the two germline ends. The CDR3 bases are TGTGCCAGCAGCACCTCTCAAACTGCTGAAGCTTTCTTT. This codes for CASSTSQTAEAFF.

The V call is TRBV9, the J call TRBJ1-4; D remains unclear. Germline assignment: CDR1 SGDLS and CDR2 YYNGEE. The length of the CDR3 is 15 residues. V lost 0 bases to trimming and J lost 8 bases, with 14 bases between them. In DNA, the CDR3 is TGTGCCAGCAGCGTAGGTTACGGGTTGGCGGAAAAACTGTTTTTT. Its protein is CASSVGYGLAEKLFF.